The source of this T cell receptor beta chain is a study of blood T cell repertoires in COVID-19. Overall study context: Some COVID-19 samples were acute and others convalescent; all came from the United States, Italy and Spain. T cells, B-cell-depleted T cells, or PBMCs provided the cDNA or gDNA that served as material.

Authors' data handling: It was from reference gene primer amplification that nucleated cell counts were estimated. The table came from immunoSEQ multiplex PCR; TCRdb's copy has only in-frame clones and leaves some out. From that table come the V and J calls and clone size; the DNA was used to work out D and trimming. The sample records about 100,000 clones, approximately 87% being singletons. The germline CDR1 and CDR2 sequences are LNHDA and SQIVND (reference sequence). This CDR3 is 17 amino acids long. Concerning this clone itself: The junction does not match germline at one end; this may be a read error.

The clonotype originates from a human donor in a cohort sampled during active COVID-19. V is TRBV19 and J is TRBJ2-5; 12 nucleotides line up with TRBD2. Sequencing was carried out using peripheral blood. The CDR3 region is CASSIALLAGGRETQYF. CDR3 DNA sequence: TGTGCTAGTAGTATAGCTTTACTAGCGGGAGGCCGGGAGACCCAGTACTTC.